This T cell receptor beta chain came from a study of cytomegalovirus exposure and HLA in healthy donors. PCR primers comprised 60 Vbeta and 13 Jbeta primers. Using immunoSEQ multiplex PCR, the repertoire was profiled, and TCRdb retains in-frame clones only, with some absent. The sample lists approximately 190,000 clones; 75% to 90% were seen once. Comments on this clone: Other DNA sequences in this specimen translate into the identical CDR3.

J gave up 3 bases and V 5 bases, and 1 base lay outside the gene matches. This CDR3 spans 13 amino acids. Germline V CDR1 and CDR2: MDHEN, SYDVKM. The clonotype originates from a woman between 50 and 59 years old in good health and CMV-seropositive. This chain links TRBV28 with TRBJ1-5; 7 positions agree with TRBD1. The sequenced sample was PBMCs. The CDR3 coding sequence is TGTGCCAGCAGTGGGACAGTCAATCAGCCCCAGCATTTT. This encodes CASSGTVNQPQHF.